The 26 T cell receptor beta chains in this list originate from one sample, sequenced in a study of blood T cell repertoires in COVID-19. Using immunoSEQ multiplex PCR, the repertoire was profiled, and TCRdb retains in-frame clones only, with some absent. This table holds about 97,000 clones, 90% found once. The sequencing input was peripheral blood. All receptors come from a man aged 55 to 69 with acute or convalescent COVID-19.

The J gene is TRBJ2-7, the V gene TRBV11-2, with D uncertain. The CDR3 has 13 amino acids. V gave up 6 bases and J gave up 1 base, with 10 bases separating them. Germline values: CDR1 SGHAT, CDR2 FQNNGV. In DNA, the CDR3 is TGTGCCAGCAGGACAACTGGGTCCTACGAGCAGTACTTC. This gives the protein CASRTTGSYEQYF.

The chain employs TRBV7-9 and TRBJ2-2; a possible D gene is TRBD1 (5 bases). The CDR3 extends over 18 amino acids. Germline V lookup: CDR1 SEHNR, CDR2 FQNEAQ (reference sequence). V was clipped by 7 bases and J by 6 bases, with 27 bases between them. CDR3 nucleotide sequence: TGTGCCAGCACCCCCAGGCCGACAGTGTTCAGGTCTGCCGGGGAGCTGTTTTTT. Protein sequence: CASTPRPTVFRSAGELFF.

The chain combines TRBV3-1 (or the pseudogene TRBV3-2) with TRBJ1-2, with no clear D. Trimming stripped 2 bases from V and 5 bases from J, with 21 bases between. CDR3 length equals 17 residues. Germline CDR1 and CDR2: LGHDT and YNNKEL (reference sequence). This chain's CDR3 is CASSQPGSSEWSYGYTF. The DNA of the CDR3 is TGTGCCAGCAGCCAACCCGGGTCTTCAGAGTGGAGTTATGGCTACACCTTC.

The rearrangement joins TRBV7-9 to TRBJ1-1; D possibly corresponds to TRBD1 (5 bases). The CDR3 consists of 13 residues. Per the germline V gene, CDR1 is SEHNR and CDR2 is FQNEAQ (reference sequence). V gave up 2 bases and J gave up 4 bases, with 8 bases separating them. The CDR3 sequence is CASSLRGGTEAFF. For the CDR3, the DNA is TGTGCCAGCAGCTTAAGGGGCGGCACTGAAGCTTTCTTT.

The rearrangement joins TRBV6-5 to TRBJ1-2, with unresolved D. Germline V CDR1 and CDR2: MNHEY, SVGAGI. V gave up 5 bases and J gave up 8 bases, with 15 bases separating them. CDR3 length equals 13 residues. The CDR3 loop is CASSLTSNWGYTF. The CDR3 DNA follows: TGTGCCAGCAGTCTTACCTCAAACTGGGGCTACACCTTC.

CDR3: CASSQLGGANQGETQYF. In DNA form, the CDR3 reads TGTGCCAGCAGCCAATTAGGGGGGGCAAACCAAGGAGAGACCCAGTACTTC. The chain has TRBV11-2 and TRBJ2-5, with D possibly TRBD2 on 7 matching bases. The length of the CDR3 is 17 residues. From germline, CDR1 is SGHAT and CDR2 FQNNGV. The ends were cut back, 5 bases at V and 4 bases at J, with 23 bases in the middle.

The chain is built from TRBV6-4 and TRBJ1-6, with D perhaps matching TRBD1 (6 bases). The V gene's germline CDR1 is MRHNA and CDR2 SNTAGT. Between the trimmed V and J ends, which lost 6 bases and 7 bases, there was a span of 19 bases. The CDR3 totals 16 residues. The CDR3 loop reads CASRRDHTGGNSPLHF. The CDR3 nucleotides are TGTGCCAGCAGGAGAGACCATACGGGGGGCAATTCACCCCTCCACTTT.

The rearrangement uses TRBV7-2 and TRBJ1-2, with 10 bases matching TRBD1. V shed 4 bases and J 7 bases; nucleotides not matched to a gene: 6. The CDR3 consists of 14 residues. Germline CDR1 SGHTA, CDR2 FQGNSA. DNA of the CDR3: TGTGCCAGCAGCTACAGACAGGGGGCAAGTGGCTACACCTTC. Encoded protein: CASSYRQGASGYTF.

In nucleotides, the CDR3 is TGTGCCAGCAGGGGACAGGACTCTGCCGGGGAGCTGTTTTTT. It translates to CASRGQDSAGELFF. V and J are TRBV9 and TRBJ2-2, with 8 nucleotides matching TRBD1. J lost 6 bases, V lost 5 bases, and 6 bases had no gene match. CDR3 length: 14 residues. Germline CDR1 SGDLS, CDR2 YYNGEE.

This chain uses TRBV2 with TRBJ1-4; D is unresolved. Trimming removed 11 bases at V and 8 bases at J, with 15 bases between. The CDR3 covers 12 residues. Germline lookup yields CDR1 SNHLY and CDR2 FYNNEI. Here the CDR3 reads CAGGGNKEKLFF. CDR3 bases: TGTGCCGGCGGTGGTAATAAAGAAAAACTGTTTTTT.

This sequence joins TRBV2 and TRBJ2-3; weak D call: TRBD1 (7 bases). V was clipped by 7 bases and J by 3 bases, with 11 bases between them. This CDR3 contains 13 residues. The germline gives CDR1 SNHLY, CDR2 FYNNEI. The CDR3 loop reads CASKAGGTDTQYF. Here the CDR3 DNA reads TGTGCCAGCAAGGCAGGGGGGACAGATACGCAGTATTTT.

J is TRBJ2-3 and V is TRBV30; 9 bases are shared with TRBD2. The CDR3 length is 15 residues. With V trimmed by 2 bases and J by 4 bases, 7 bases remained unmatched. Germline loops: CDR1 GTSNPN, CDR2 SVGIG (reference sequence). CDR3 amino acids: CAWSKLAGVPDTQYF. The CDR3 region has the DNA TGTGCCTGGAGTAAGTTAGCGGGGGTTCCAGATACGCAGTATTTT.

V is TRBV5-1 and J is TRBJ2-2; TRBD2 aligns across 9 bases. Per the germline V gene, CDR1 is SGHRS and CDR2 is YFSETQ. CDR3 size: 15 residues. V lost 4 bases, J lost 4 bases, and 5 bases stayed unmatched. The CDR3 loop reads CASSTGTSRTGELFF. The DNA for the CDR3 is TGCGCCAGCAGCACGGGGACTAGCCGCACCGGGGAGCTGTTTTTT. The full variable domain, its missing parts supplied by reference TRBV5-1 and TRBJ2-2, is KAGVTQTPRYLIKTRGQQVTLSCSPISGHRSVSWYQQTPGQGLQFLFEYFSETQRNKGNFPGRFSGRQFSNSRSEMNVSTLELGDSALYLCASSTGTSRTGELFFGEGSRLTVL.

The V gene is TRBV4-1, the J gene TRBJ2-7; a weak D match, TRBD2 (5 bases). Germline CDR1 MGHRA, CDR2 YSYEKL. V dropped 1 base and J dropped 5 bases, with 9 bases sitting between them. This CDR3 is built from 13 residues. This chain's CDR3 is CASSQAVSDEQYV. In nucleotides, the CDR3 is TGCGCCAGCAGCCAAGCGGTTAGCGACGAGCAGTACGTC.

This chain joins TRBV6-1 and TRBJ1-1, with D uncertain. The CDR3 loop spans 14 amino acids. CDR1 and CDR2 (germline): MNHNS, SASEGT. Trimming shortened V by 0 bases and J by 3 bases, and 8 bases separated the two germline ends. The CDR3 bases are TGTGCCAGCAGTGAAGCCGGGGTCGACACTGAAGCTTTCTTT. It yields the protein CASSEAGVDTEAFF.

This sequence joins TRBV3-1 (or the pseudogene TRBV3-2) and TRBJ1-5; the D is unclear. Germline-derived CDR1 and CDR2 are LGHDT and YNNKEL (reference sequence). The CDR3 is 13 residues long. The ends were cut back, 1 base at V and 5 bases at J, with 6 bases in the middle. DNA of the CDR3: TGTGCCAGCAGCCAAGCCGGGGATCAGCCCCAGCATTTT. The encoded protein is CASSQAGDQPQHF.

V is TRBV5-4 and J is TRBJ2-3; maybe TRBD1 (6 bases). There are 16 residues in the CDR3. The germline V gene has CDR1 SGHNT and CDR2 YYREEE (reference sequence). Trimming removed 0 bases from V and 0 bases from J, with 11 bases in between. The CDR3 reads CASSLGGPGSTDTQYF. The DNA for the CDR3 is TGTGCCAGCAGCTTGGGGGGGCCAGGGAGCACAGATACGCAGTATTTT.

V usage is TRBV13 and J usage is TRBJ2-1; TRBD1 aligns across 8 bases. CDR3 length: 15 residues. After removal of 4 bases from V and 7 bases from J, the junction contained 9 bases not matched to a gene. CDR1 and CDR2 from the germline V gene are PRHDT and FYEKMQ (reference sequence). CDR3 coding DNA: TGTGCCAGCAGCTCCAGGGGGCTCAGGGCTAATGAGCAGTTCTTC. Translated, it gives CASSSRGLRANEQFF.

The CDR3 sequence is CASRAGSAGYGYTF. In DNA form, the CDR3 reads TGTGCCAGCAGGGCAGGGTCAGCCGGCTATGGCTACACCTTC. V is TRBV6-5 and J is TRBJ1-2, with TRBD1 as a possible D gene (5 bases). Germline CDR1 reads MNHEY; CDR2 reads SVGAGI. V dropped 6 bases and J dropped 4 bases, with 15 bases sitting between them. The CDR3 length is 14 residues.

The chain employs TRBV19 and TRBJ1-3; D gene unclear. The CDR3 is 15 residues long. V lost 3 bases and J lost 0, with 9 bases in between. Germline V gene sequence: CDR1 LNHDA, CDR2 SQIVND (reference sequence). The CDR3 sequence is CASSIGPYSGNTIYF. In DNA form, the CDR3 reads TGTGCCAGTAGTATCGGTCCCTACTCTGGAAACACCATATATTTT.

The CDR3 bases are TGTGCCAGCAGCCTCCCACAGGGGGCAAACTATGGCTACACCTTC. This codes for CASSLPQGANYGYTF. The V call is TRBV3-1 (or the pseudogene TRBV3-2), the J call TRBJ1-2, with 9 bases that match TRBD1. Germline assignment: CDR1 LGHDT and CDR2 YNNKEL (reference sequence). The CDR3 extends over 15 amino acids. The J segment lost 2 bases and the V segment lost 4 bases, leaving 5 bases of the junction unmatched.

The chain carries TRBV12-3 or TRBV12-4 and TRBJ2-7, with D possibly being TRBD1 (5 bases). Between the trimmed V and J ends, which lost 5 bases and 7 bases, there was a span of 15 bases. The CDR3 covers 13 residues. Written as DNA, the CDR3 is TGTGCCAGCAGTCCCCTGTTGAGGACAGAGCAGTACTTC. Protein sequence: CASSPLLRTEQYF.

This clone was seen just once. The chain couples TRBV14 to TRBJ2-1; D ambiguous. This CDR3 contains 15 residues. V lost 0 bases, J lost 2 bases, and 8 bases lay in between. CDR1 is SGHDN, CDR2 FVKESK, per germline. CDR3 in DNA: TGTGCCAGCAGCCAAGACCTTTATCCCTACAATGAGCAGTTCTTC. This sequence encodes CASSQDLYPYNEQFF.

V usage is TRBV7-7 and J usage is TRBJ2-2; 10 bases are a match to TRBD2. Per germline, CDR1 SSHAT and CDR2 FNYEAQ (reference sequence). V lost 5 bases to trimming and J lost 4 bases; unmatched junction nucleotides: 7. The CDR3 sequence is 16 residues long. This chain's CDR3 is CASSRASGGFTGELFF. In nucleotides, the CDR3 is TGTGCCAGCAGCCGAGCTAGCGGGGGTTTCACCGGGGAGCTGTTTTTT.

V gene TRBV2 combines with J gene TRBJ2-6; 7 nucleotides match TRBD1. V was pared by 6 bases and J by 2 bases, with 10 bases of the junction left unmatched. Germline V CDR1 and CDR2: SNHLY, FYNNEI. The CDR3 is 17 amino acids. The CDR3 region has the DNA TGTGCCAGCAGCCAACAGGGGTTAAGCCCTGGGGCCAACGTCCTGACTTTC. Translated, it gives CASSQQGLSPGANVLTF.

This clone was recorded once. The chain uses TRBV19 and TRBJ2-2; tentative D call: TRBD2 (6 bases). In germline, CDR1 is LNHDA, CDR2 SQIVND (reference sequence). The CDR3 extends over 15 amino acids. V lost 2 bases, J lost 4 bases, and 11 bases lay in between. Here the CDR3 DNA reads TGTGCCAGTAGTATAATCGGGGGATCCACCGGGGAGCTGTTTTTT. Translating it yields CASSIIGGSTGELFF.